This TCR beta chain emerged from a study of CD8 T cells in ankylosing spondylitis. CDR1 is LNHDA and CDR2 is SQIVND in the germline V gene (reference sequence). This CDR3 has 14 amino acids. V shed 9 bases and J shed 3 bases, with 17 bases lying between them. The sample holds a few counts of this clonotype. By quantitative 5'-RACE with molecular barcodes, the TCR beta libraries were made. Each CDR3 protein gets one entry after TCRdb re-called the 5' RACE reads with MiXCR. The table records 150,000 or so distinct CDR3 sequences, approximately 9.9% of them present only once. The sample consisted of blood, either unsorted or a sorted T cell fraction (not recorded which). The rearrangement uses TRBV19 and TRBJ1-1, with D unresolved. This TCR was recovered from a female donor with ankylosing spondylitis or in good health (not recorded which). The DNA of the CDR3 is TGTGCCAGCACTCCGTGGGAAGGAGACACTGAAGCTTTCTTT. Its translation: CASTPWEGDTEAFF. The variable domain in full, completed from reference TRBV19 and TRBJ1-1, reads DGGITQSPKYLFRKEGQNVTLSCEQNLNHDAMYWYRQDPGQGLRLIYYSQIVNDFQKGDIAEGYSVSREKKESFPLTVTSAQKNPTAFYLCASTPWEGDTEAFFGQGTRLTVV.